This note documents a single T cell receptor (beta chain) sequence. Its target is not known. The data belong to a study of cytomegalovirus exposure and HLA in healthy donors. Whole-study findings and limits: The authors listed 164 TCR beta chains as cytomegalovirus-associated. Three CMV-associated chains proved CMV antigen-specific in vitro.

Method: immunoSEQ multiplex PCR; TCRdb's copy keeps in-frame clones and lacks some. Of 120,000 to 150,000 clones listed, approximately 84% are singletons. V lost 1 base, J lost 7 bases, and 10 bases lay in between. Germline CDR1 reads SGHTA; CDR2 reads FQGTGA. The CDR3 totals 13 residues. This receptor was identified in a woman aged 30 to 39 in good health and CMV-seronegative. Sequencing was carried out using PBMCs. V and J are TRBV7-3 and TRBJ2-5; the D gene is possibly TRBD2 (5 bases). The CDR3 bases are TGTGCCAGCAGCTTAATTCTTCGGGGGACCCAGTACTTC. Translating gives CASSLILRGTQYF.